This T cell receptor beta chain originates from a study of glioma-infiltrating T cells after dendritic cell vaccination. Study information: Dendritic cell vaccination trial patients had either newly diagnosed or recurrent glioblastoma. The vaccine used monocyte-derived dendritic cells pulsed overnight with autologous tumor lysate. Patients received three intradermal dendritic cell vaccine injections at biweekly intervals.

Time point here: after dendritic cell vaccination, including at tumor progression/relapse. The CDR3 consists of 14 residues. The V end was cut by 3 bases, the J end by 8 bases, with 14 bases between. Germline lookup yields CDR1 SGDLS and CDR2 YYNGEE. The primer mix had 60 V beta and 13 J beta primers. Only in-frame clones appear in the TCRdb table, and some are missing; sequencing was by immunoSEQ multiplex PCR. The sample consists of tens of thousands of clones, roughly four fifths of them appearing once. Material: blood, obtained after dendritic cell vaccination. The genes are TRBV9 and TRBJ1-4, with D perhaps TRBD1 (6 bases). The receptor was isolated from a human donor with glioblastoma. This chain's CDR3 is CASSGDPTGEKLFF. The CDR3 DNA sequence: TGTGCCAGCAGCGGAGACCCTACAGGGGAAAAACTGTTTTTT.